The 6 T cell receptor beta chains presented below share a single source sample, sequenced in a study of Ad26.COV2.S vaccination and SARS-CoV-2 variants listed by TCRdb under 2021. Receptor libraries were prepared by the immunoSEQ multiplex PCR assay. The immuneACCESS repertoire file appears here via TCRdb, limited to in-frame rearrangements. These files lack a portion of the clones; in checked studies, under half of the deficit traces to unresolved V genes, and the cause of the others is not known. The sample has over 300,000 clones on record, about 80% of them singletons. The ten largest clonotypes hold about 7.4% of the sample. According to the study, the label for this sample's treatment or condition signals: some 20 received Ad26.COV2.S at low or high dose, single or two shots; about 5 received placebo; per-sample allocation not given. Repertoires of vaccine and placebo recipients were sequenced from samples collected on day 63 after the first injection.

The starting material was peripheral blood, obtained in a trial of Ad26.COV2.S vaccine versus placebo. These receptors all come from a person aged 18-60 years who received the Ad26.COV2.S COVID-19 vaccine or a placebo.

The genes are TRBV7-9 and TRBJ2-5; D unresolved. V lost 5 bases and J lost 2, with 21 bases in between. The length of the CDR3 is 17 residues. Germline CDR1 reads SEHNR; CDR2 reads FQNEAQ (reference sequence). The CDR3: CASSPQRSSWDQETQYF. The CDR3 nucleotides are TGTGCCAGCAGCCCTCAGAGGAGTTCGTGGGATCAAGAGACCCAGTACTTC.

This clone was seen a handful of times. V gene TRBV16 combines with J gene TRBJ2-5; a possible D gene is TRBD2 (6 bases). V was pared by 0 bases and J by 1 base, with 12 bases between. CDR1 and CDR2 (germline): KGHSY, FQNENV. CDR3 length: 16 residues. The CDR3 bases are TGTGCCAGCAGCCAATCGGGCGGGGCCATCCAAGAGACCCAGTACTTC. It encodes CASSQSGGAIQETQYF.

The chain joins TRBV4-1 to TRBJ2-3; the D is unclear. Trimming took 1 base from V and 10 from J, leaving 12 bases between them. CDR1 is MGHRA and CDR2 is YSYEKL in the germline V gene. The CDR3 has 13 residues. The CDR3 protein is CASSQGTVAAQYF. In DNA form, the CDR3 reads TGCGCCAGCAGCCAAGGTACTGTCGCGGCGCAGTATTTT.

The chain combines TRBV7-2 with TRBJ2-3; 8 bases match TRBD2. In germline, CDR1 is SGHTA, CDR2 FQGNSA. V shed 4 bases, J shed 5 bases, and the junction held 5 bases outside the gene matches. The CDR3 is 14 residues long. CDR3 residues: CASSWGLVGDTQYF. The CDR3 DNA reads TGTGCCAGCAGCTGGGGACTAGTAGGAGATACGCAGTATTTT. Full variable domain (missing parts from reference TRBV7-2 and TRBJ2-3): GAGVSQSPSNKVTEKGKDVELRCDPISGHTALYWYRQSLGQGLEFLIYFQGNSAPDKSGLPSDRFSAERTGGSVSTLTIQRTQQEDSAVYLCASSWGLVGDTQYFGPGTRLTVL.

In DNA, the CDR3 is TGTGCCAGCGGTCCCCGTCTAGCGGGAGTCGGGGATCCAGATACGCAGTATTTT. Translation: CASGPRLAGVGDPDTQYF. This chain joins TRBV7-9 and TRBJ2-3; 10 bases line up with TRBD2. V lost 8 bases, J lost 4 bases, and 18 bases stayed unmatched. Germline V gene lookup returns CDR1 SEHNR and CDR2 FQNEAQ (reference sequence). The CDR3 is 18 residues long.

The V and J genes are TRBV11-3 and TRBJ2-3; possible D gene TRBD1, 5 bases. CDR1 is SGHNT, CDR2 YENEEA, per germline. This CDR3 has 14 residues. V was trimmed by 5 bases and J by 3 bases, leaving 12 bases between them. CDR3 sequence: CASSPHRGTDTQYF. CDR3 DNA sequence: TGTGCCAGCAGCCCGCATAGGGGAACAGATACGCAGTATTTT.